Sequencing of this T cell receptor beta chain was carried out in a study of blood T cell repertoires in COVID-19. Study at large: Nucleic acid was either cDNA or gDNA, and it came from T cells, B-cell-depleted T cells, or PBMCs.

CDR1 is SEHNR and CDR2 is FQNEAQ in the germline V gene (reference sequence). The CDR3 spans 15 residues. V was clipped by 5 bases and J by 4 bases; unmatched bases: 6. Some clones are missing from TCRdb's copy, which holds only in-frame ones; the method was immunoSEQ multiplex PCR. The sample has tens of thousands of clones, approximately 86% seen once. The genes are TRBV7-9 and TRBJ1-2; TRBD1 matches at 11 bases. Sequencing was performed on peripheral blood. This TCR was sampled from a human donor in a cohort sampled during active COVID-19. The CDR3 here is CASSTGQGVGYGYTF. DNA of the CDR3: TGTGCCAGCAGCACGGGACAGGGGGTCGGCTATGGCTACACCTTC.